This TCR beta chain came from a study of blood T cell repertoires in COVID-19. TCRdb's copy holds only in-frame clones and misses some; the assay was immunoSEQ multiplex PCR. The sample shows 70,000 or so clones, about 89% of them seen only once. The CDR3 is made up of 17 amino acids. Germline V gives CDR1 GTSNPN, CDR2 SVGIG (reference sequence). Unmatched junction bases numbered 16, after V lost 5 bases and J lost 5 bases. The receptor was isolated from a man aged 55 to 70 with acute or convalescent COVID-19. The specimen was peripheral blood. The rearrangement joins TRBV30 to TRBJ1-5; the match to TRBD1 covers 9 bases. Here the CDR3 reads CAWGPSQGALTDQPQHF. The CDR3 bases are TGTGCCTGGGGACCCTCACAGGGGGCACTTACCGATCAGCCCCAGCATTTT.